The next 31 T cell receptor beta chains were all read from a single sample in a study of OX40 agonist ivuxolimab in advanced cancers. Repertoires were generated with immunoSEQ multiplex PCR, while TCRdb's copy carries only in-frame clones and drops some. The data show roughly 61,000 clones, 70% to 90% seen once. The specimen comprised CD4+ or CD8+ T cells sorted from blood, sampled in a trial of the OX40 agonist ivuxolimab. The receptors originated from an adult with an advanced solid tumor such as melanoma, head and neck, liver or kidney cancer.

The table lists this clone with a count of one. V usage is TRBV29-1 and J usage is TRBJ1-1; 8 bases line up with TRBD1. The germline V gene has CDR1 SQVTM and CDR2 ANQGSEA. The CDR3 is made up of 14 amino acids. The junction had 15 bases not matched to a gene; V was cut back by 7 bases and J by 8 bases. The CDR3 is CSAPKQGAGGEAFF. In DNA form, the CDR3 reads TGCAGCGCCCCCAAGCAGGGGGCGGGCGGGGAAGCTTTCTTT.

This clone was picked up one time. This chain joins TRBV5-4 and TRBJ1-2; 9 bases match TRBD1. Germline V CDR1 and CDR2: SGHNT, YYREEE (reference sequence). The CDR3 has 16 residues. Losses at the gene ends were 4 bases for V and 1 base for J; bases not matched to a gene: 8. The CDR3 DNA reads TGTGCCAGCAGCACCGGGACAGGGACCAATAACTATGGCTACACCTTC. Translated: CASSTGTGTNNYGYTF.

The V call is TRBV6-6, the J call TRBJ1-3, with D possibly matching TRBD1 (5 bases). The CDR3 loop spans 14 amino acids. The germline V gene has CDR1 MNHNY and CDR2 SVGAGI (reference sequence). Trimming left V 2 bases short and J 3 bases short, with 8 bases between. In DNA, the CDR3 is TGTGCCAGCAGTTACGGGCAGGGTGGAAACACCATATATTTT. It specifies CASSYGQGGNTIYF.

This chain links TRBV28 with TRBJ1-2; 7 bases fit TRBD1. The germline CDR1 and CDR2 sequences are MDHEN and SYDVKM. The CDR3 spans 14 residues. After removal of 7 bases from V and 6 bases from J, the junction contained 11 bases not matched to a gene. The CDR3 region has the DNA TGTGCCAGCACAGGGGGGCCCCTGCGTGATGGCTACACCTTC. As protein: CASTGGPLRDGYTF.

The rearrangement joins TRBV25-1 to TRBJ2-5; weak D call: TRBD2 (6 bases). Germline CDR1 reads MGHDK; CDR2 reads SYGVNS. The CDR3 has 14 residues. The V and J ends lost 4 bases and 2 bases respectively, with 11 bases between them. As DNA, the CDR3 is TGTGCCAGCAGTGTGGGGGGACCTCAAGAGACCCAGTACTTC. Its translation is CASSVGGPQETQYF.

The chain carries TRBV2 and TRBJ2-5; D tentatively fits TRBD1 or TRBD2 (7 bases each). The germline V gene encodes CDR1 SNHLY and CDR2 FYNNEI. The CDR3 is 15 amino acids. Trimming shortened V by 5 bases and J by 4 bases, and 17 bases separated the two germline ends. CDR3 DNA: TGTGCCAGCAGTCAACAGGGGAGGGTAGGAGAGACCCAGTACTTC. Residues: CASSQQGRVGETQYF.

The gene calls are TRBV2 and TRBJ2-5; D may be TRBD1 (7 bases). The V gene's germline CDR1 is SNHLY and CDR2 FYNNEI. V was clipped by 4 bases and J by 5 bases, with 14 bases between them. The CDR3 has 14 amino acids. The CDR3 reads CASSAEGAGETQYF. CDR3 nucleotide sequence: TGTGCCAGCAGTGCCGAGGGGGCGGGGGAGACCCAGTACTTC.

This clone was picked up one time. V is TRBV7-2 and J is TRBJ2-5; no definite D call. V was shortened by 2 bases and J by 1 base, with 8 bases between the two germline ends. CDR1 is SGHTA, CDR2 FQGNSA, per germline. This CDR3 is built from 14 residues. CDR3 nucleotide sequence: TGTGCCAGCAGCTTACGAGTCCTCCAAGAGACCCAGTACTTC. Protein product: CASSLRVLQETQYF.

V gene TRBV28 combines with J gene TRBJ1-3; D might be TRBD1 (5 bases). This CDR3 contains 16 residues. V lost 2 bases, J lost 5 bases, and 16 bases lay in between. Germline V lookup: CDR1 MDHEN, CDR2 SYDVKM. CDR3 bases: TGTGCCAGCAGTTTAGCAGGGTCAGAAGCTAGAAACACCATATATTTT. It yields the protein CASSLAGSEARNTIYF.

V gene TRBV19 combines with J gene TRBJ2-5; 9 bases map to TRBD1. With V trimmed by 6 bases and J by 4 bases, 6 bases remained unmatched. Germline lookup yields CDR1 LNHDA and CDR2 SQIVND (reference sequence). The CDR3 extends over 14 amino acids. This chain's CDR3 is CASRLTGGVETQYF. The CDR3 nucleotides read TGTGCCAGTAGACTAACAGGGGGCGTAGAGACCCAGTACTTC. The full variable domain, in which reference TRBV19 and TRBJ2-5 provide the parts outside the CDR3, is DGGITQSPKYLFRKEGQNVTLSCEQNLNHDAMYWYRQDPGQGLRLIYYSQIVNDFQKGDIAEGYSVSREKKESFPLTVTSAQKNPTAFYLCASRLTGGVETQYFGPGTRLLVL.

V gene TRBV25-1 combines with J gene TRBJ2-7; 15 positions match TRBD2. V lost 0 bases and J lost 0; bases outside the gene matches: 3. Germline-derived CDR1 and CDR2 are MGHDK and SYGVNS. The CDR3 contains 18 residues. The CDR3 spells CASSEYGTSGRSSYEQYF. CDR3 sequence (DNA): TGTGCCAGCAGTGAATATGGGACTAGCGGGAGGAGCTCCTACGAGCAGTACTTC.

The chain uses TRBV29-1 and TRBJ1-3, with D maybe TRBD1 (5 bases). Per the germline V gene, CDR1 is SQVTM and CDR2 is ANQGSEA. This CDR3 is 14 amino acids long. V gave up 4 bases and J gave up 2 bases, with 12 bases separating them. CDR3 protein: CSVAQGLAGNTIYF. CDR3 sequence (DNA): TGCAGCGTTGCGCAGGGATTAGCTGGAAACACCATATATTTT.

The rearrangement uses TRBV10-3 and TRBJ1-6; tentatively, D is TRBD1 (5 bases). V lost 9 bases, J lost 5 bases, and 11 bases lay in between. Germline V lookup: CDR1 ENHRY, CDR2 SYGVKD. The CDR3 runs to 13 residues. CDR3 in DNA: TGTGCCATGAGGGGAGGGGATAATTCACCCCTCCACTTT. As protein: CAMRGGDNSPLHF.

The chain carries TRBV19 and TRBJ1-3; D might be TRBD1 (5 bases). Per germline, CDR1 LNHDA and CDR2 SQIVND (reference sequence). This CDR3 is 16 amino acids long. Trimming took 1 base from V and 3 from J, leaving 13 bases between them. The chain's CDR3 is CASSIGGGALGNTIYF. The CDR3 region has the DNA TGTGCCAGTAGTATAGGAGGAGGGGCGCTTGGAAACACCATATATTTT.

The rearrangement links TRBV11-1 to TRBJ1-1; weak D call: TRBD1 (5 bases). Germline CDR1 reads SGHAT; CDR2 reads FQDESV (reference sequence). CDR3 length equals 14 residues. V dropped 7 bases and J dropped 3 bases, with 15 bases sitting between them. The CDR3 protein is CASTRGVLDTEAFF. In DNA form, the CDR3 reads TGTGCCAGCACCCGGGGGGTTCTGGACACTGAAGCTTTCTTT.

This clone was seen once. The chain has TRBV5-1 and TRBJ2-1; perhaps TRBD2 as D (5 bases). V gave up 4 bases and J gave up 8 bases, with 16 bases separating them. CDR1 SGHRS and CDR2 YFSETQ come from the germline V gene. The CDR3 contains 14 residues. CDR3 sequence (DNA): TGCGCCAGCAGCCTAGGACCGGGGATCGATGAGCAGTTCTTC. Its protein product is CASSLGPGIDEQFF. The variable domain in full, completed from reference TRBV5-1 and TRBJ2-1, reads KAGVTQTPRYLIKTRGQQVTLSCSPISGHRSVSWYQQTPGQGLQFLFEYFSETQRNKGNFPGRFSGRQFSNSRSEMNVSTLELGDSALYLCASSLGPGIDEQFFGPGTRLTVL.

This clone has just a few counts. The genes are TRBV11-2 and TRBJ1-2; D ambiguous. Trimming stripped 5 bases from V and 4 bases from J, with 11 bases between. Germline-derived CDR1 and CDR2 are SGHAT and FQNNGV. This CDR3 is built from 13 residues. The CDR3 spells CASSPKRLYGYTF. CDR3 DNA sequence: TGTGCCAGCAGCCCCAAGCGACTCTATGGCTACACCTTC.

The genes are TRBV7-9 and TRBJ1-6, with D uncertain. V was cut by 1 base and J by 10 bases, with 8 bases left in between. Germline CDR1 and CDR2: SEHNR and FQNEAQ (reference sequence). This CDR3 has 13 amino acids. The CDR3 nucleotides read TGTGCCAGCAGCTTAGTTCTGGTCTCACCCCTCCACTTT. Amino acid sequence: CASSLVLVSPLHF.

This chain joins TRBV5-4 and TRBJ1-6; TRBD1 might be the D (6 bases). The CDR3 is made up of 16 amino acids. V was clipped by 1 base and J by 4 bases, with 12 bases between them. Germline assignment: CDR1 SGHNT and CDR2 YYREEE (reference sequence). In DNA form, the CDR3 reads TGTGCCAGCAGCTTGTGGACAGCCATGTATAATTCACCCCTCCACTTT. This translates into CASSLWTAMYNSPLHF.

This chain uses TRBV6-6 with TRBJ1-5, with D possibly being TRBD1 (5 bases). The CDR3 consists of 16 residues. The germline CDR1 and CDR2 sequences are MNHNY and SVGAGI (reference sequence). The V end was cut by 6 bases, the J end by 2 bases, with 17 bases between. CDR3 residues: CASSPQLRGGNQPQHF. Written as DNA, the CDR3 is TGTGCCAGCAGCCCTCAGTTGAGGGGCGGCAATCAGCCCCAGCATTTT.

The CDR3 DNA reads as TGTGCCAGCAGCTTCGACAGGGTCGGGTCCCCCCTCCACTTT. This codes for CASSFDRVGSPLHF. This rearrangement joins TRBV27 to TRBJ1-6; 7 nucleotides line up with TRBD1. The trim removed 6 bases at V and 13 bases at J, leaving 12 bases unmatched. Germline CDR1 and CDR2: MNHEY and SMNVEV (reference sequence). The CDR3 spans 14 residues.

The V and J genes are TRBV7-2 and TRBJ2-3, with TRBD1 identical over 11 bases. CDR3 length equals 19 residues. The germline CDR1 and CDR2 sequences are SGHTA and FQGNSA. Trimming removed 4 bases from V and 7 bases from J; junction bases left unmatched: 19. CDR3 in DNA: TGTGCCAGCAGCTCGATTAAAGGGACCGGGACAGGGGGGGAATATACGCAGTATTTT. Its protein product is CASSSIKGTGTGGEYTQYF.

About this clone itself: Additional DNA sequences in this sample encode the identical CDR3. This chain joins TRBV10-3 and TRBJ2-3; D is uncertain. The CDR3 covers 12 residues. Trimming left V 3 bases short and J 0 bases short, with 1 base between. Germline assignment: CDR1 ENHRY and CDR2 SYGVKD. CDR3 sequence: CAISESTDTQYF. CDR3 in DNA: TGTGCCATCAGTGAAAGCACAGATACGCAGTATTTT.

The chain links TRBV5-8 to TRBJ2-5, with D uncertain. The V gene lost 4 bases and the J gene lost 7 bases, with 11 bases spanning the gap. The CDR3 is 12 amino acids. Germline CDR1 SGHTS, CDR2 YDEGEE. CDR3 amino acids: CASSRDLGTQYF. CDR3 nucleotides: TGTGCCAGCAGCCGTGATTTGGGGACCCAGTACTTC.

Remarks on this clone: A much larger clone is a single base away; this may be a read error. Distinct nucleotide sequences in the sample also encode this CDR3. The gene calls are TRBV28 and TRBJ1-2, with D tentatively TRBD1 (5 bases). The length of the CDR3 is 12 residues. V lost 3 bases and J 4 bases, leaving 6 bases between the germline ends. Germline assignment: CDR1 MDHEN and CDR2 SYDVKM. The DNA for the CDR3 is TGTGCCAGCAGTTTCAGGGCCTATGGCTACACCTTC. Translating gives CASSFRAYGYTF.

The rearrangement links TRBV6-5 to TRBJ1-6, with TRBD1 as a possible D gene (6 bases). V was pared by 9 bases and J by 7 bases, with 16 bases between. Germline values: CDR1 MNHEY, CDR2 SVGAGI. This CDR3 has 14 residues. The CDR3 spells CASRGGAYNSPLHF. The CDR3 nucleotides are TGTGCCAGTCGGGGGGGCGCTTACAATTCACCCCTCCACTTT.

This clone was observed a handful of times. The chain recombines TRBV30 with TRBJ1-1, with no clear D. Trimming removed 3 bases at V and 7 bases at J, with 9 bases between. The CDR3 totals 11 residues. The germline V gene has CDR1 GTSNPN and CDR2 SVGIG (reference sequence). CDR3 loop: CAWSEIDEAFF. In nucleotides, the CDR3 is TGTGCCTGGAGCGAAATTGATGAAGCTTTCTTT.

The chain combines TRBV6-1 with TRBJ1-5; D unclear. CDR1 and CDR2 (germline): MNHNS, SASEGT. This CDR3 comprises 14 residues. Trimming cost V 8 bases and J 0 bases, with 11 bases left between them. The CDR3 here is CASLPVYSNQPQHF. The CDR3 bases are TGTGCCAGCCTCCCGGTGTATAGCAATCAGCCCCAGCATTTT.

The rearrangement links TRBV19 to TRBJ2-1, with D perhaps matching TRBD1 (5 bases). Germline V gives CDR1 LNHDA, CDR2 SQIVND (reference sequence). This CDR3 spans 13 amino acids. The V end lost 6 bases, the J end lost 4 bases, and 10 bases lay between the germline ends. The CDR3 loop is CASRKDRYNEQFF. CDR3 DNA: TGTGCCAGTAGAAAAGACAGATACAATGAGCAGTTCTTC.

The CDR3 DNA reads TGTGCCAGCTCACTAGCGGTGTACACCGGGGAGCTGTTTTTT. Its protein product is CASSLAVYTGELFF. The chain carries TRBV6-1 and TRBJ2-2, with TRBD2 matching 8 bases. The germline V gene has CDR1 MNHNS and CDR2 SASEGT. V shed 8 bases and J 3 bases; nucleotides not matched to a gene: 5. This CDR3 contains 14 residues.

This clone was recorded once. The chain recombines TRBV7-2 with TRBJ2-3; 7 nucleotides match TRBD2. This CDR3 comprises 16 residues. Trimming took 4 bases from V and 4 from J; bases not matched to a gene: 11. Germline V gene lookup returns CDR1 SGHTA and CDR2 FQGNSA. CDR3 amino acids: CASSSWRGGSSDTQYF. The CDR3 nucleotides read TGTGCCAGCAGCTCATGGAGAGGCGGGAGCTCAGATACGCAGTATTTT.